This T cell receptor beta chain was captured in a study of blood T cell repertoires in COVID-19. Across the whole study: Specimens from acute and convalescent COVID-19 originated in the United States, Italy and Spain. From T cells, B-cell-depleted T cells, or PBMCs came the material, which was cDNA or gDNA.

This CDR3 contains 16 residues. V was pared by 2 bases and J by 1 base, with 14 bases between. CDR1 KGHSH and CDR2 LQKENI come from the germline V gene. Authors' analysis steps: Estimation of nucleated cell counts relied on the amplification of reference gene primers. The method was immunoSEQ multiplex PCR; TCRdb's version includes in-frame clones alone and lacks a portion of them. Clone size and V and J calls were adopted from that table, with D and trimming inferred from the DNA. The sample carries 70,000 to 95,000 clones, around 89% recorded once. Specimen: peripheral blood. This rearrangement joins TRBV18 to TRBJ1-1; no definite D call. The sequence came from a man in his 70s with active or convalescent COVID-19. The CDR3 loop reads CASSPAISRGNTEAFF. CDR3 sequence (DNA): TGTGCCAGCTCACCAGCTATAAGTCGAGGGAACACTGAAGCTTTCTTT.